The rows below give T cell receptor beta chains drawn from one sample of a study of T cells after yellow fever vaccination. TCRdb reprocessed the 5' RACE reads via MiXCR and lists one record per CDR3 protein. This sample has 200,000 to 300,000 distinct CDR3 sequences; 6.5% to 7.5% occur once, and the top ten carry 0.8% to 1.2%. Sequencing was performed on CD4+ T cells sorted from PBMCs, taken on the day of the yellow fever booster vaccination. These receptors all stem from a young man who received the YFV17D yellow fever vaccine. Both conserved end residues are part of each CDR3. Fields, in order: clone size, D gene, V gene, J gene, CDR3 DNA, CDR3 protein. D genes are given only for firm matches. Clone size is shown for a subset of rows, as once, few, many or a class of expanded clone.

>-|-|TRBV5-1|TRBJ2-5
TGCGCCAGCAGCTTGGTGGCTGATGTGGGGGAGACCCAGTACTTC
CASSLVADVGETQYF
>-|-|TRBV20-1|TRBJ2-1
TGCAGTGCTCCAGAGCCCGGCGCTGGAAACAATGAGCAGTTCTTC
CSAPEPGAGNNEQFF
>-|-|TRBV5-6|TRBJ2-3
TGTGCCAGCAGCTTGTGGCGGGGTAGCGCGTCTAGCACAGATACGCAGTATTTT
CASSLWRGSASSTDTQYF
>many|TRBD2|TRBV6-4|TRBJ2-1
TGTGCCAGCAGCGAGGGACTAGCGGGAGGTAGTGAGCAGTTCTTC
CASSEGLAGGSEQFF
>many|-|TRBV2|TRBJ2-5
TGTGCCAGCAGTGAACAGGGACAAAGACAAGAGACCCAGTACTTC
CASSEQGQRQETQYF
>-|-|TRBV7-9|TRBJ2-1
TGTGCCAGCAGCGCTGGGCCCACCTCCTACAATGAGCAGTTCTTC
CASSAGPTSYNEQFF
>-|-|TRBV6-1|TRBJ1-3
TGTGCCAGCAGCCAATCCGGGACAACTGGAAACACCATATATTTT
CASSQSGTTGNTIYF
>few|TRBD1|TRBV4-2|TRBJ1-1
TGTGCCAGCAGCCAAGGGGACAGGGAGGGTACTGAAGCTTTCTTT
CASSQGDREGTEAFF
>few|TRBD2|TRBV7-9|TRBJ2-3
TGTGCCAGCAGCTTTGGACTAGCGGAGACAGATACGCAGTATTTT
CASSFGLAETDTQYF
>few|-|TRBV12-3/TRBV12-4|TRBJ2-1
TGTGCCAGCAAAAGAGGGGACCACAATGAGCAGTTCTTC
CASKRGDHNEQFF
>many|TRBD2|TRBV20-1|TRBJ2-7
TGCAGTGCCAGTAGCGGGAAGAACGAGCAGTACTTC
CSASSGKNEQYF
>few|-|TRBV7-9|TRBJ1-6
TGTGCCAGCAGCTTAGTGAGCGGGACCCCAATTTCACCCCTCCACTTT
CASSLVSGTPISPLHF
>-|TRBD1|TRBV20-1|TRBJ1-2
TGCAGTGCTAGAGAGATCCGGACAGGGTATCTTACTGGCTACACCTTC
CSAREIRTGYLTGYTF
>many|-|TRBV7-2|TRBJ1-3
TGTGCCAGCAGCCGGGACACAATAAACACCATATATTTT
CASSRDTINTIYF
>-|-|TRBV20-1|TRBJ2-5
TGCAGTGCTGGGGACGGGGTGGGCCAGTACTTC
CSAGDGVGQYF
>many|-|TRBV5-1|TRBJ2-7
TGCGCCAGCAGCTTGGCCAGGGGTTATACCTACGAGCAGTACTTC
CASSLARGYTYEQYF
>few|TRBD1|TRBV7-9|TRBJ2-5
TGTGCCAGCAGCCCAGTGACAGGGGCTCAAGAGACCCAGTACTTC
CASSPVTGAQETQYF
>many|TRBD2|TRBV3-1|TRBJ2-7
TGTGCCAGTGCCGGGACTACAACCTACGAGCAGTACTTC
CASAGTTTYEQYF
>many|TRBD2|TRBV7-2|TRBJ2-5
TGTGCCAGCAGCTCGGGACTAGCGGGAGGAGGGGAGACCCAGTACTTC
CASSSGLAGGGETQYF
>many|TRBD2|TRBV5-1|TRBJ2-7
TGCGCCAGCACCTTGGGCGGGACTAGCTCCTACGAGCAGTACTTC
CASTLGGTSSYEQYF
>many|TRBD2|TRBV3-1|TRBJ2-1
TGTGCCAGCAGCCTTAGCGGGCGGTACAATGAGCAGTTCTTC
CASSLSGRYNEQFF
>many|TRBD1|TRBV6-5|TRBJ1-6
TGTGCCAGCAGTTCTGACAGGGACTCACCCCTCCACTTT
CASSSDRDSPLHF
>-|TRBD2|TRBV20-1|TRBJ2-2
TGCAGTGCTAGTGCGGGGGTCGGGGAGCTGTTTTTT
CSASAGVGELFF
>-|-|TRBV21-1|TRBJ2-7
TGTGCCAGCAGCCACAAATATGGCGGGAAGGGGATCTACGAGCAGTACTTC
CASSHKYGGKGIYEQYF
>-|-|TRBV7-2|TRBJ2-5
TGTGCCAGCAGCTTAAGGGCGGAGACCCAGTACTTC
CASSLRAETQYF
>few|TRBD2|TRBV5-4|TRBJ2-7
TGTGCCAGCAGCTCCCCATCGACCGGGACTAGCATCTACGAGCAGTACTTC
CASSSPSTGTSIYEQYF
>few|-|TRBV18|TRBJ2-2
TGTGCCAGCTCAGGGGTCCCGAACACCGGGGAGCTGTTTTTT
CASSGVPNTGELFF
>-|TRBD1|TRBV28|TRBJ2-7
TGTGCCAGCAGCTCTTGGGGGACAGGGTCCGCCGAGCAGTACTTC
CASSSWGTGSAEQYF
>few|-|TRBV20-1|TRBJ2-1
TGCAGTGCTAGTCAGGGGTATTCCTACAATGAGCAGTTCTTC
CSASQGYSYNEQFF
>-|TRBD1|TRBV6-5|TRBJ1-5
TGTGCCAGCAGCCTTTCCCGGGACAGGCAGCCCCAGCATTTT
CASSLSRDRQPQHF
>many|-|TRBV10-3|TRBJ1-1
TGTGCCGCGCGGGCAGGGGTTACTGAAGCTTTCTTT
CAARAGVTEAFF
>-|TRBD2|TRBV20-1|TRBJ2-1
TGCAGTGCTAGGGGGCCTAGCGGGAGTATTGAGCAGTTCTTC
CSARGPSGSIEQFF
>many|-|TRBV7-2|TRBJ2-1
TGTGCCAGCAGCTTTGGACATTACAATGAGCAGTTCTTC
CASSFGHYNEQFF
>few|TRBD2|TRBV7-9|TRBJ2-1
TGTGCCAGCAGCGTCGGGACTAGCGAGCCTGACAATGAGCAGTTCTTC
CASSVGTSEPDNEQFF
>many|TRBD1|TRBV30|TRBJ1-4
TGTGCCTGGAAACCTCGGGACAGGGCTCGACAAAAACTGTTTTTT
CAWKPRDRARQKLFF
>many|-|TRBV7-2|TRBJ2-4
TGTGCCAGCAGCTTAGCCTCCATTCTCGGGACACGGATGGACATTCAGTACTTC
CASSLASILGTRMDIQYF
>few|TRBD1|TRBV19|TRBJ2-2
TGTGCCAGTAGACCGGACAGGGTCGTTGCCGGGGAGCTGTTTTTT
CASRPDRVVAGELFF
>many|TRBD1|TRBV4-3|TRBJ2-7
TGCGCCAGCAGCCAGTCGACAGGGGTTCGCTACGAGCAGTACTTC
CASSQSTGVRYEQYF
>few|-|TRBV3-1|TRBJ1-1
TGTGCCAGCAGCCTGACACGGGGGGATACTGAAGCTTTCTTT
CASSLTRGDTEAFF
>many|TRBD2|TRBV4-2|TRBJ2-3
TGTGCCAGCAGCCACGGGACTAGCGGCACAGATACGCAGTATTTT
CASSHGTSGTDTQYF
>many|-|TRBV11-3|TRBJ2-1
TGTGCCAGCAGCTCCAGGGACCTACGGTACAATGAGCAGTTCTTC
CASSSRDLRYNEQFF
>many|-|TRBV21-1|TRBJ2-7
TGTGCCAGCAGCAAAGATTATCCCGGGACAGGGGACGAGCAGTACTTC
CASSKDYPGTGDEQYF
>few|-|TRBV12-3/TRBV12-4|TRBJ2-5
TGTGCCAGCAGTTTGAGGGGTCTAGCAGGGGAGACCCAGTACTTC
CASSLRGLAGETQYF
>-|TRBD1|TRBV7-2|TRBJ1-5
TGTGCCAGCAGCACACAGGGGGATCAGCCCCAGCATTTT
CASSTQGDQPQHF
>many|-|TRBV7-9|TRBJ2-1
TGTGCCAGCAGCTTAAATCGCCGGCAGGGGTCTTCCAATGAGCAGTTCTTC
CASSLNRRQGSSNEQFF
>many|-|TRBV5-1|TRBJ2-1
TGCGCCAGCAGCCCTGAGCGGGAGCAGTTCTTC
CASSPEREQFF
>many|TRBD2|TRBV30|TRBJ2-3
TGTGCGGCTAGCGGTTCCCTTGGCACGCAGTATTTT
CAASGSLGTQYF
>many|-|TRBV28|TRBJ2-1
TGTGCCACAATACCGGGCTCATACAATGAGCAGTTCTTC
CATIPGSYNEQFF
>few|-|TRBV5-1|TRBJ2-7
TGCGCCAGCAGCACCCGTAGCGGCAGGAGCTCCTACGAGCAGTACTTC
CASSTRSGRSSYEQYF
>many|TRBD2|TRBV15|TRBJ2-1
TGTGCCACCAGCAAGAGCCTCCGGCTAGCGGGAGGGGACAATGAGCAGTTCTTC
CATSKSLRLAGGDNEQFF
>few|-|TRBV20-1|TRBJ2-7
TGCAGTGCCTTAGTAGGACCTTACTACGAGCAGTACTTC
CSALVGPYYEQYF
>few|-|TRBV7-3|TRBJ2-2
TGTGCCAGCAGTCCTGCTAGGGTTACGGGACGGATCACCGGGGAGCTGTTTTTT
CASSPARVTGRITGELFF
>-|TRBD2|TRBV7-9|TRBJ2-3
TGTGCCAGCAGCTTAGGTGCGGGAGGGCCAGATACGCAGTATTTT
CASSLGAGGPDTQYF